The 31 T cell receptor beta chains presented below share a single source sample, sequenced in a study of blood T cell repertoires in COVID-19. Assay: immunoSEQ multiplex PCR; the TCRdb copy retains only in-frame clones and omits some. The sample holds about 330,000 clones, roughly 82% seen once. Sequencing used peripheral blood. These receptors were obtained from a woman between 45 and 60 years old with acute or convalescent COVID-19.

CDR3 nucleotide sequence: TGTGCCAGCAGTGACTCTCGGGTTGGTGAAGAGCAGTTCTTC. Translated: CASSDSRVGEEQFF. The chain is built from TRBV6-4 and TRBJ2-1; D is undetermined. The CDR3 totals 14 residues. From germline, CDR1 is MRHNA and CDR2 SNTAGT. Trimming removed 0 bases at V and 10 bases at J, with 13 bases between.

This chain joins TRBV5-6 and TRBJ1-5, with unresolved D. V dropped 4 bases and J dropped 0 bases, with 11 bases sitting between them. There are 15 residues in the CDR3. The germline gives CDR1 SGHDT, CDR2 YYEEEE. The CDR3 spells CASSRGGYSNQPQHF. The CDR3 coding sequence is TGTGCCAGCAGCCGGGGAGGATATAGCAATCAGCCCCAGCATTTT.

This sequence joins TRBV9 and TRBJ2-3; D might be TRBD2 (6 bases). V lost 2 bases to trimming and J lost 3 bases, with 19 bases between them. Germline CDR1 SGDLS, CDR2 YYNGEE. The CDR3 is 17 residues long. The CDR3 reads CASSVLPRGVSTDTQYF. The CDR3 DNA follows: TGTGCCAGCAGCGTTCTCCCCCGCGGGGTCTCTACAGATACGCAGTATTTT.

The chain combines TRBV27 with TRBJ2-3, with 9 bases lining up with TRBD1. Germline values: CDR1 MNHEY, CDR2 SMNVEV (reference sequence). This CDR3 has 18 residues. With 6 bases clipped from V and 4 bases from J, the junction kept 17 bases outside the gene matches. The CDR3 is CASSLAETGGISADTQYF. The CDR3 DNA sequence: TGTGCCAGCAGCTTAGCTGAAACAGGGGGCATTTCGGCAGATACGCAGTATTTT.

The rearrangement uses TRBV3-1 (or the pseudogene TRBV3-2) and TRBJ2-7, with D hard to call. V lost 8 bases, J lost 2 bases, and 13 bases lay in between. CDR1 is LGHDT, CDR2 YNNKEL, per germline (reference sequence). The CDR3 consists of 13 residues. The CDR3 here is CASALDGTYEQYF. The DNA for the CDR3 is TGTGCCAGCGCTCTAGATGGTACCTACGAGCAGTACTTC.

The chain couples TRBV27 to TRBJ1-5, with a possible D match to TRBD1 (6 bases). The CDR3 extends over 14 amino acids. CDR1 is MNHEY and CDR2 is SMNVEV in the germline V gene (reference sequence). Trimming cost V 1 base and J 6 bases, with 10 bases left between them. For the CDR3, the DNA is TGTGCCAGCAGTTTATTCTCAGGGGCTCAGCCCCAGCATTTT. Amino acid sequence: CASSLFSGAQPQHF.

The V gene is TRBV9, the J gene TRBJ2-5, with 12 positions matching TRBD2. The CDR3 consists of 15 residues. Unmatched junction bases numbered 3, after V lost 4 bases and J lost 2 bases. CDR1 SGDLS and CDR2 YYNGEE come from the germline V gene. CDR3 nucleotide sequence: TGTGCCAGCAGCCCTGGGACTAGCGGGCAAGAGACCCAGTACTTC. Translation: CASSPGTSGQETQYF.

V gene TRBV24-1 combines with J gene TRBJ2-3; 7 bases align to TRBD1. V dropped 1 base and J dropped 4; count of bases not matched to a gene: 7. The CDR3 spans 16 residues. Germline V gene data show CDR1 as KGHDR and CDR2 as SFDVKD. The CDR3 here is CATSDFNRGRPDTQYF. In DNA form, the CDR3 reads TGTGCCACCAGTGATTTCAACAGGGGAAGGCCAGATACGCAGTATTTT.

The chain recombines TRBV10-3 with TRBJ1-1, with D unresolved. Germline loops: CDR1 ENHRY, CDR2 SYGVKD. Trimming took 10 bases from V and 3 from J, leaving 18 bases between them. The CDR3 extends over 14 amino acids. CDR3 residues: CATRGVSEDTEAFF. For the CDR3, the DNA is TGTGCCACGCGGGGAGTAAGCGAAGACACTGAAGCTTTCTTT.

The rearrangement links TRBV10-3 to TRBJ2-1; TRBD2 aligns across 16 bases. V lost 10 bases to trimming and J lost 5 bases; unmatched junction nucleotides: 5. This CDR3 has 15 residues. The germline gives CDR1 ENHRY, CDR2 SYGVKD. This CDR3 reads CATIGTSGRDNEQFF. The CDR3 DNA is TGTGCCACCATAGGGACTAGCGGGAGGGACAATGAGCAGTTCTTC.

This CDR3 reads CASSLSAGPDYEQYF. Written as DNA, the CDR3 is TGTGCCAGCAGCCTATCGGCGGGACCTGACTACGAGCAGTACTTC. The chain employs TRBV12-1 and TRBJ2-7; TRBD2 was called by the table and not checked on the DNA. TRBV12-1 is listed as a pseudogene. The CDR3 runs 15 residues.

The V and J genes are TRBV28 and TRBJ2-7, with 7 bases lining up with TRBD1. CDR3 length equals 15 residues. V was clipped by 2 bases and J by 2 bases; unmatched bases: 6. Germline V lookup: CDR1 MDHEN, CDR2 SYDVKM. This CDR3 is CASSLRGGHTYEQYF. CDR3 nucleotides: TGTGCCAGCAGTTTAAGAGGGGGCCATACCTACGAGCAGTACTTC.

The J gene is TRBJ2-2, the V gene TRBV6-2 or TRBV6-3, with 11 bases that match TRBD2. The V segment lost 0 bases and the J segment 4 bases; nucleotides outside the gene matches: 4. The CDR3 length is 17 residues. Germline V gives CDR1 MNHEY, CDR2 SVGEGT. The CDR3 sequence is CASSYSLGLAVTGELFF. As DNA, the CDR3 is TGTGCCAGCAGTTACTCGCTGGGACTAGCGGTCACCGGGGAGCTGTTTTTT.

The chain is built from TRBV19 and TRBJ2-7; D gene uncertain. Between the trimmed V and J ends, which lost 5 bases and 3 bases, there was a span of 17 bases. CDR1 LNHDA and CDR2 SQIVND come from the germline V gene (reference sequence). This CDR3 spans 15 amino acids. The CDR3 reads CASSLRSTPVYEQYF. As DNA, the CDR3 is TGTGCCAGTAGTCTTCGAAGCACCCCGGTCTACGAGCAGTACTTC.

The V call is TRBV10-1, the J call TRBJ2-7, with a possible D match to TRBD2 (5 bases). Trimming cost V 10 bases and J 2 bases, with 9 bases left between them. Germline assignment: CDR1 WNHNN and CDR2 SYGVQD (reference sequence). The CDR3 is made up of 11 amino acids. The CDR3: CAIYGTYEQYF. In DNA, the CDR3 is TGCGCCATATACGGGACCTACGAGCAGTACTTC.

The gene calls are TRBV29-1 and TRBJ1-2, with D tentatively TRBD1 (5 bases). V lost 4 bases to trimming and J lost 1 base, with 13 bases between them. This CDR3 spans 14 amino acids. Germline V CDR1 and CDR2: SQVTM, ANQGSEA. CDR3: CSVVIQANNYGYTF. The CDR3, as DNA: TGCAGCGTTGTTATACAGGCCAATAACTATGGCTACACCTTC.

The chain combines TRBV11-2 with TRBJ2-7, with D maybe TRBD2 (5 bases). Trimming pared 0 bases from V and 6 bases from J, leaving 15 bases between. Germline-derived CDR1 and CDR2 are SGHAT and FQNNGV. This CDR3 region has 15 residues. This CDR3 reads CASSLDGGPLREQYF. CDR3 coding DNA: TGTGCCAGCAGCTTAGATGGAGGCCCGTTACGCGAGCAGTACTTC.

This clone has just one count. V usage is TRBV5-1 and J usage is TRBJ1-4; 8 nucleotides line up with TRBD1. Germline CDR1 is SGHRS and CDR2 is YFSETQ. This CDR3 is 15 amino acids long. The V and J ends lost 3 bases and 3 bases, in that order; junction bases with no gene match: 4. The CDR3 is CASSWTGSANEKLFF. The CDR3 DNA sequence: TGCGCCAGCAGCTGGACAGGGTCTGCTAATGAAAAACTGTTTTTT.

This chain links TRBV18 with TRBJ1-1; perhaps TRBD1 as D (5 bases). The V end was cut by 3 bases, the J end by 7 bases, with 12 bases between. In germline, CDR1 is KGHSH, CDR2 LQKENI. The CDR3 covers 13 residues. The CDR3 here is CASSPNRNLEAFF. DNA of the CDR3: TGTGCCAGCTCACCGAACAGGAATCTTGAAGCTTTCTTT.

The chain employs TRBV4-1 and TRBJ2-2; weak D call: TRBD2 (6 bases). The germline V gene has CDR1 MGHRA and CDR2 YSYEKL. V lost 4 bases, J lost 1 base, and 10 bases lay in between. CDR3 length: 15 amino acids. The CDR3 here is CASSRGSGNTGELFF. The DNA for the CDR3 is TGCGCCAGCAGCCGCGGTAGCGGGAACACCGGGGAGCTGTTTTTT.

The V call is TRBV12-3 or TRBV12-4, the J call TRBJ1-2; 7 bases line up with TRBD1. The CDR3 is 12 residues long. V shed 10 bases and J 4 bases; nucleotides not matched to a gene: 6. The DNA of the CDR3 is TGTGCCAATCGAGGGGGCGTCTATGGCTACACCTTC. It encodes CANRGGVYGYTF.

The V gene is TRBV5-1, the J gene TRBJ1-4; possible D gene TRBD1, 5 bases. From germline, CDR1 is SGHRS and CDR2 YFSETQ. This CDR3 contains 14 residues. V gave up 3 bases and J gave up 8 bases, with 14 bases separating them. The CDR3 spells CASSYQGGEEKLFF. The CDR3 bases are TGCGCCAGCAGCTATCAGGGAGGAGAGGAAAAACTGTTTTTT.

The chain has TRBV7-3 and TRBJ1-1, with a possible D match to TRBD1 (6 bases). Germline CDR1 and CDR2: SGHTA and FQGTGA. The CDR3 has 16 amino acids. V lost 0 bases to trimming and J lost 1 base, with 12 bases between them. Here the CDR3 reads CASSLTAGTPNTEAFF. CDR3 nucleotides: TGTGCCAGCAGCTTAACAGCCGGGACACCGAACACTGAAGCTTTCTTT.

The chain joins TRBV7-2 to TRBJ2-7; D remains unclear. The V gene lost 5 bases and the J gene lost 0 bases, with 17 bases spanning the gap. CDR1 and CDR2 from the germline V gene are SGHTA and FQGNSA. This CDR3 region has 16 residues. CDR3 region: CASSPDFGASSYEQYF. CDR3 DNA sequence: TGTGCCAGCAGCCCCGACTTTGGTGCATCCTCCTACGAGCAGTACTTC.

The CDR3 DNA sequence: TGTGCCACCAGCATTCGCGGCAGGGGGTACCAAGAGACCCAGTACTTC. Its translation: CATSIRGRGYQETQYF. The V call is TRBV15, the J call TRBJ2-5; 7 nucleotides align to TRBD1. Trimming at V came to 4 bases and at J to 0 bases, leaving 8 bases not matched to a gene. The length of the CDR3 is 16 residues. The germline V gene has CDR1 LNHNV and CDR2 YYDKDF (reference sequence).

This chain links TRBV6-5 with TRBJ2-1; TRBD2 matches at 11 bases. CDR3 length equals 13 residues. V was clipped by 4 bases and J by 9 bases; unmatched bases: 2. Germline CDR1 reads MNHEY; CDR2 reads SVGAGI. The CDR3 region is CASSFSGRVEQFF. CDR3 nucleotides: TGTGCCAGCAGTTTTAGCGGGAGGGTTGAGCAGTTCTTC.

The chain has TRBV10-3 and TRBJ1-2; perhaps TRBD1 as D (6 bases). Germline CDR1 reads ENHRY; CDR2 reads SYGVKD. Trimming removed 2 bases from V and 0 bases from J, with 13 bases in between. The CDR3 loop spans 16 amino acids. CDR3 bases: TGTGCCATCAGTGAGCCGACAGGCAGACCTAACTATGGCTACACCTTC. This codes for CAISEPTGRPNYGYTF.

The genes are TRBV28 and TRBJ2-1; 13 bases are a match to TRBD2. The CDR3 contains 17 residues. V lost 6 bases and J lost 4; bases outside the gene matches: 9. CDR1 and CDR2 from the germline V gene are MDHEN and SYDVKM. The CDR3 nucleotides are TGTGCCAGCAGAAGTGGACTAGCGGGAGTCTCTTACAATGAGCAGTTCTTC. Its protein product is CASRSGLAGVSYNEQFF.

This clone was seen ten or more times. This CDR3 is also generated by other DNA sequences in the sample. The rearrangement joins TRBV7-3 to TRBJ1-1; D possibly corresponds to TRBD1 (5 bases). Trimming pared 5 bases from V and 1 base from J, leaving 8 bases between. Germline values: CDR1 SGHTA, CDR2 FQGTGA. There are 13 residues in the CDR3. The CDR3 sequence is CASSRQGNTEAFF. The CDR3 DNA sequence: TGTGCCAGCAGCAGGCAGGGGAACACTGAAGCTTTCTTT.

This chain joins TRBV9 and TRBJ2-1, with D perhaps TRBD2 (5 bases). V was trimmed by 0 bases and J by 7 bases, leaving 17 bases between them. Germline assignment: CDR1 SGDLS and CDR2 YYNGEE. The CDR3 loop spans 16 amino acids. As DNA, the CDR3 is TGTGCCAGCAGCGTAGCGGGCCAAGTTGAGGGTAATGAGCAGTTCTTC. It translates to CASSVAGQVEGNEQFF.

This clone has just a few counts. The chain links TRBV15 to TRBJ2-7, with 9 positions matching TRBD2. This CDR3 has 15 residues. Germline V gene lookup returns CDR1 LNHNV and CDR2 YYDKDF (reference sequence). V shed 0 bases, J shed 7 bases, and the junction held 7 bases outside the gene matches. CDR3 sequence (DNA): TGTGCCACCAGCAGAGATTCTAGCGGGGCAGCAGAGCAGTACTTC. Its translation is CATSRDSSGAAEQYF. Based on the CDR3 plus reference TRBV15 and TRBJ2-7, the full variable domain is DAMVIQNPRYQVTQFGKPVTLSCSQTLNHNVMYWYQQKSSQAPKLLFHYYDKDFNNEADTPDNFQSRRPNTSFCFLDIRSPGLGDTAMYLCATSRDSSGAAEQYFGPGTRLTVT.